Listed here are 14 T cell receptor beta chains from one sample, sequenced in a study of blood T cell repertoires in COVID-19. Using immunoSEQ multiplex PCR, the repertoire was profiled, and TCRdb retains in-frame clones only, with some absent. The sample holds approximately 300,000 clones, 85% to 95% seen once. The sample was PBMCs or T cells enriched from blood (not recorded which). The receptors originated from a woman between 25 and 40 years old who had been exposed to COVID-19.

J is TRBJ2-3 and V is TRBV5-1; the D gene is possibly TRBD1 (6 bases). V was shortened by 3 bases and J by 2 bases, with 10 bases between the two germline ends. Germline CDR1 is SGHRS and CDR2 is YFSETQ. The CDR3 extends over 14 amino acids. The CDR3 nucleotides are TGCGCCAGCAGCTATGACAGGATCACAGATACGCAGTATTTT. It specifies CASSYDRITDTQYF.

Here the CDR3 DNA reads TGTGCCAGCAGCGAAGACTCCTACACTAGCACAGATACGCAGTATTTT. Its translation is CASSEDSYTSTDTQYF. This chain connects TRBV11-2 to TRBJ2-3; D not resolved. The length of the CDR3 is 16 residues. The V end lost 5 bases, the J end lost 0 bases, and 15 bases lay between the germline ends. The germline V gene encodes CDR1 SGHAT and CDR2 FQNNGV.

Here the CDR3 reads CATSDSGQGIDEQYF. The CDR3 DNA follows: TGTGCCACCAGTGATTCGGGACAGGGTATTGACGAGCAGTACTTC. V and J are TRBV24-1 and TRBJ2-7, with 9 positions matching TRBD1. The junction had 6 bases not matched to a gene; V was cut back by 2 bases and J by 5 bases. Germline-derived CDR1 and CDR2 are KGHDR and SFDVKD. The CDR3 consists of 15 residues.

The chain uses TRBV5-1 and TRBJ1-2; TRBD1 matches 8 bases. V was clipped by 2 bases and J by 6 bases; unmatched bases: 12. Germline CDR1 SGHRS, CDR2 YFSETQ. CDR3 length: 16 residues. The CDR3 region has the DNA TGCGCCAGCAGCTTATTTCACATCGGACAGGGAGATGGCTACACCTTC. Translating gives CASSLFHIGQGDGYTF.

The chain combines TRBV7-6 with TRBJ1-1; D gene uncertain. The CDR3 length is 11 residues. Germline-derived CDR1 and CDR2 are SGHVS and FNYEAQ. The germline V and J ends were trimmed by 5 bases and 5 bases, with 6 bases remaining between them. The CDR3 sequence: CASSGGTEAFF. The CDR3 region has the DNA TGTGCCAGCAGCGGCGGGACTGAAGCTTTCTTT.

J is TRBJ1-4 and V is TRBV15, with D possibly matching TRBD1 (6 bases). CDR1 is LNHNV, CDR2 YYDKDF, per germline (reference sequence). Trimming took off 10 bases at V and 8 bases at J, with 17 bases between the two ends. CDR3 length: 13 amino acids. The CDR3 sequence is CAITRGPGEKLFF. In DNA, the CDR3 is TGTGCCATCACCAGGGGCCCAGGGGAAAAACTGTTTTTT.

Concerning this clone itself: The same CDR3 can be traced to other DNA sequences in this sample. The chain has TRBV30 and TRBJ1-2; D not resolved. Trimming removed 0 bases from V and 0 bases from J, with 5 bases in between. The CDR3 is 13 amino acids. Germline V gene sequence: CDR1 GTSNPN, CDR2 SVGIG (reference sequence). CDR3 nucleotides: TGTGCCTGGAGTGTAGGAGCTAACTATGGCTACACCTTC. Residues: CAWSVGANYGYTF.

The J gene is TRBJ1-1, the V gene TRBV6-6; TRBD1 matches 7 bases. Germline CDR1 MNHNY, CDR2 SVGAGI (reference sequence). V dropped 6 bases and J dropped 3; count of bases not matched to a gene: 7. The CDR3 has 14 residues. The CDR3 spells CASRGGQGDTEAFF. CDR3 bases: TGTGCCAGCAGGGGAGGTCAGGGGGACACTGAAGCTTTCTTT.

The CDR3 loop reads CSVERQVGEQFF. The CDR3, as DNA: TGCAGCGTTGAACGACAGGTTGGTGAGCAGTTCTTC. V and J are TRBV29-1 and TRBJ2-1; D is possibly TRBD1 (6 bases). In germline, CDR1 is SQVTM, CDR2 ANQGSEA. V lost 2 bases to trimming and J lost 9 bases, with 11 bases between them. CDR3 length: 12 residues.

The chain has TRBV10-3 and TRBJ2-3, with D uncertain. Per germline, CDR1 ENHRY and CDR2 SYGVKD. The CDR3 is made up of 12 amino acids. Trimming removed 0 bases from V and 6 bases from J, with 4 bases in between. CDR3 nucleotide sequence: TGTGCCATCAGTGAGTCGAGGGATACGCAGTATTTT. Its protein product is CAISESRDTQYF.

Written as DNA, the CDR3 is TGTGCCAGCAGTTACCTACAGGGCAATTCACCCCTCCACTTT. It is translated as CASSYLQGNSPLHF. V gene TRBV6-5 combines with J gene TRBJ1-6, with a possible D match to TRBD1 (6 bases). This CDR3 is 14 amino acids long. V lost 2 bases, J lost 7 bases, and 9 bases lay in between. Germline V gives CDR1 MNHEY, CDR2 SVGAGI.

The chain couples TRBV30 to TRBJ1-5; D is possibly TRBD1 (6 bases). Trimming pared 3 bases from V and 7 bases from J, leaving 13 bases between. The germline V gene encodes CDR1 GTSNPN and CDR2 SVGIG (reference sequence). The CDR3 has 13 amino acids. The CDR3 reads CAWSRGQGQPQHF. CDR3 nucleotides: TGTGCCTGGAGCAGGGGACAAGGACAGCCCCAGCATTTT.

This clone appeared once. The chain recombines TRBV5-6 with TRBJ1-2; 7 bases are shared with TRBD1. J was trimmed by 7 bases and V by 4 bases; bases with no gene match: 19. This CDR3 is built from 17 residues. CDR1 SGHDT and CDR2 YYEEEE come from the germline V gene. The CDR3 loop is CASSAPPQGLREFGYTF. The CDR3, as DNA: TGTGCCAGCAGCGCACCGCCACAGGGGCTACGAGAATTTGGCTACACCTTC.

The genes are TRBV12-3 or TRBV12-4 and TRBJ1-2; no clear D. V lost 6 bases and J 2 bases, leaving 10 bases between the germline ends. The CDR3 has 13 amino acids. CDR3 amino acids: CASSSPGNYGYTF. In nucleotides, the CDR3 is TGTGCCAGCAGCTCACCGGGGAACTATGGCTACACCTTC.